This TCR beta chain was profiled in a study of cytomegalovirus exposure and HLA in healthy donors (dated by TCRdb to about 2017). With respect to the entire study: An earlier analysis of several hundred of the donors reported 276 Gb of sequence data and 95 million to 130 million unique TCR beta sequences obtained from roughly 180 million T cells. An earlier analysis of several hundred of the donors applied high-throughput TCR beta sequencing to assess whether each TCR beta V gene segment acted as functional or pseudogenic. Around 320 gigabases of sequencing data and roughly 90 million unique TCR sequences were included in an early release covering several hundred HLA-typed donors. The later analysis used no new phenotypic data to find candidate immune exposures, relying instead on TCR beta sequences and their occurrence across donors. About five DR-DQ haplotypes were handled as single units for association and clustering because linkage in the cohort was strong. The number of typed donors differed by locus: about 620-630 for A, B, C, DRB1 and DQB1; approximately 520 for DQA1; some 610 for DPA1; and 400 to 480 for DPB1. Among the approximately 420 genotyped donors, around 81% belonged to the genetic ancestry cluster associated with self-reported Caucasian donors. A separate validation cohort of approximately 120 different subjects was used in addition to the roughly 700-subject first cohort. Among 300 to 450 genotyped donors of the cohort, an average of 235,054 unique TCR beta nucleotide sequences were sequenced per donor, roughly 20% of them non-productive. The study aimed to test whether signatures of past pathogen exposure could be identified by cataloging public T cell receptors. A later analysis re-analyzed previously published TCR beta repertoires from about 600 donors and added high-resolution HLA genotyping to study TCR occurrence patterns. Genome-wide SNP genotypes for about three fifths of the roughly 670 donors were used in a later genetic analysis, which treated that subset as a discovery cohort. Class I and class II HLA loci were covered by the typing at four-digit resolution. The study combined high-throughput TCR immunosequencing, statistical association of individual TCRs with disease status, and machine learning to predict cytomegalovirus infection status. The T cell repertoires of 700 or so subjects were profiled by immunosequencing and related to cytomegalovirus serostatus. Every discovery cohort repertoire had been produced on one sequencing platform. Donor age, sex, ethnicity and CMV serostatus were collected together with the repertoire data.

Via the germline V gene, CDR1 is SGDLS and CDR2 YYNGEE. The CDR3 numbers 17 residues from cysteine through phenylalanine. The read is trimmed to its CDR3 DNA, 51 bases read in frame from base 1. Compared with germline, V lacks 3 bases and J lacks 4 bases; bases without a gene match: 7. Broad study findings and their caveats: A cluster of highly shared sequence variants was judged likely to be a technical artifact of the sequencing pipeline. Because HLA typing was unavailable for some donors at each locus, only the typed subset was used in association tests. Because the 87-base-pair reads could not distinguish some IMGT-functional V segments, including TRBV6-2 and TRBV6-3, those segments were excluded. In vitro tests confirmed that a few of the cytomegalovirus-associated TCR beta chains recognize cytomegalovirus antigens. When HLA alleles, especially DR and DQ, strongly co-occurred, attributing TCR associations to individual alleles was difficult. It was suggested by the authors that the approach could potentially be generalized to other disease states and immunological phenotypes. The earlier analysis of some 560 of the donors excluded 15 to 20 rarely observed V segments, including chromosome 9 orphons, because counts were too low. The classifier was reported to diagnose cytomegalovirus status with high specificity and sensitivity in both the original and validation cohorts. In an earlier analysis of around 600 of the donors, most TCR beta V segments were observed in productive rearrangements about 87% or about 30% of the time, broadly matching IMGT annotations. The presence/absence analyses assumed that sequencing depth was roughly uniform across donors, and that assumption may not be true. A further reported finding was that TCR beta sequences accurately predicted the HLA-A and HLA-B alleles for most subjects in the first cohort. Most TCR sequences were seen in very few donors, while some public TCRs were found in many individuals. In a later genetic analysis, fewer N-insertions in productive TCRs were reported among donors in an Asian-associated ancestry cluster than the roughly 700-donor mean. A later analysis reported that several top co-occurrence clusters appeared linked to parvovirus B19, influenza, CMV and Epstein-Barr virus. In a later genetic analysis, a missense DCLRE1C variant was associated with V-gene and J-gene trimming of TCR beta chains, and the association was replicated in an independent cohort. At a false discovery rate of 0.05, a later analysis linked 16,951 TCR beta sequences to specific HLA alleles. According to a later analysis, most CMV-associated TCR beta chains appeared to be HLA-restricted, and the HLA associations seemed to be driven largely by CMV exposure. Compared with equally common non-associated chains, HLA-associated TCR beta chains in a later analysis were more clonally expanded and had lower generation probabilities. Correlated functional status among segregating V segments might reflect linkage disequilibrium, but an unknown experimental factor could not be ruled out. The cohort was sequenced for TCR beta chains only, and without alpha or paired-chain data the features that could be detected were limited. The study listed 164 TCR beta chains as associated with cytomegalovirus. According to a later analysis, TCR association rates differed among HLA loci, with DRB1 alleles showing the most associated TCRs and HLA-C alleles showing the fewest. For the cohort, immune exposure information was limited to CMV serostatus.

The library was prepared using the immunoSEQ multiplex PCR assay. For the multiplex PCR, a mixture combining 60 forward primers for TCR Vbeta segments and 13 reverse primers for TCR Jbeta segments was used. A multiplex PCR assay on genomic DNA amplified the CDR3 region of rearranged TCR beta genes. On the Illumina HiSeq System, the amplified TCR beta libraries were sequenced as 87-base-pair reads. The paper's data handling went like this. A later analysis tallied 75 million to 95 million unique TCR beta chains across the 650 to 750 repertoires, and around 9.9 million of those chains were shared by two or more donors. Raw reads were error-corrected and collapsed into unique sequences by a nearest-neighbor algorithm in which closely related sequences were merged to remove PCR and sequencing errors. CDR3 sequences were aligned to IMGT reference sequences to assign V, D and J gene segments. For a sequence to be retained, a match of at least six nucleotides to both a V gene segment and a J gene segment was required. Rearrangements were classified as productive when the CDR3 lacked stop codons and remained in frame with V and J, and all other rearrangements were classified as non-productive. Following IMGT convention, CDR3 was defined as the stretch from the second conserved V-encoded cysteine up to the conserved J-encoded phenylalanine. The earlier analysis of fewer than 750 of the donors excluded sequences that lacked an unambiguous match to a single V gene segment. An earlier analysis of just under 600 of the donors called V segments functional above 56.7% productive rearrangements and segregating when the between-donor standard deviation exceeded 5%. A statistical classification framework was developed to diagnose cytomegalovirus status using the catalog of TCR beta chain sequences. A later analysis assigned V and J genes by comparing TCR nucleotide sequences with IMGT/GENE-DB human TR gene sequences. In a later analysis, CDR3 sequences and most-parsimonious VDJ recombination scenarios were assigned using the TCRdist pipeline. In a later analysis, each TCR beta chain was defined by its CDR3 amino acid sequence together with its V-gene family, and reads lacking a unique V-gene family were excluded. A later analysis removed several hundred highly shared, low-generation-probability nucleotide sequences to deal with suspected cross-contamination and a sequencing artifact. A later analysis calculated a clonal expansion index for each public chain from normalized within-repertoire ranks of inferred template counts. Generation probabilities in a later analysis came from a VDJ recombination model fitted to out-of-frame rearrangements, and those results were checked against IGoR. In a later analysis, TCR-TCR, TCR-HLA and TCR-CMV co-occurrence was scored with hypergeometric tests, and a repertoire-size bias correction was applied to TCR pairs. In a later analysis, false discovery rates were estimated by permuting HLA or CMV assignments 20 times. In a later analysis, co-occurring TCRs were grouped with DBSCAN, and TCRdist sequence similarity was added when clustering was performed within HLA-allele-positive subsets. Co-occurrence clustering excluded repertoires with fewer than 30,000 or more than 120,000 public chains, plus five with anomalous nucleotide sharing. TCRdb limited this immuneACCESS table to in-frame rearrangements with V and J called. A share of clones is missing; checked studies link under half to unresolved V genes, and the rest is unexplained. V and J calls and clone size follow that table, whereas D and trimming were derived from the DNA. For this sample there are roughly 180,000 clones; approximately 9.5% appear just once. Of the sample, about 1.2% is held by the ten largest clones.

The cohort consisted of 666 healthy bone marrow donors. All cohort members were sampled while nominally healthy, although unrecorded immune exposures were likely present. The donor was CMV seropositive and belonged to the group of more than 250 seropositive cohort members. A peripheral blood sample was collected from each donor, and TCR beta sequencing was performed on peripheral blood mononuclear cells. Genomic DNA was extracted from the blood cell samples with the Qiagen DNeasy Blood Extraction Kit. This clone occurred a few times. The specificity of this receptor is unknown. Base quality data are lacking; no much larger clone is found one base away.

This chain joins TRBV9 to TRBJ2-7, with TRBD2 matching 16 junction bases. Specimen: PBMCs. This TCR was sampled from a woman in her thirties in good health and CMV-seropositive. The DNA is TGTGCCAGCAGCGCGGGACTAGCGGGAGGGCCGCTTTACGAGCAGTACTTC. It is translated as CASSAGLAGGPLYEQYF.